This TCR beta chain appears in the sequencing data of a study of blood T cell repertoires in COVID-19. Study-wide context: The study drew acute and convalescent COVID-19 samples from the United States, Italy and Spain.

As handled by the study authors: From reference gene primer amplification, estimates of nucleated cell counts were derived. TCRdb's table, derived via immunoSEQ multiplex PCR, lists solely in-frame clones and lacks some. The DNA gave D and trimming, while V, J and clone size come from that table. The sample yields 150,000 to 200,000 clones, approximately 80% seen once. Recovery among Cohort 3 donors was established by two negative PCRs, clearance, or symptom resolution. This clonotype was obtained from a man between 50 and 59 years old who had recovered from COVID-19. The sequencing sample was made of PBMCs or T cells enriched from blood (not recorded which).

The CDR3 DNA is TGTGCCAGCAGCCCCACGACAGAGTTTAATGAAAAACTGTTTTTT. Translating it yields CASSPTTEFNEKLFF. The chain joins TRBV9 to TRBJ1-4; a weak D match, TRBD1 (5 bases). Trimming shortened V by 4 bases and J by 4 bases, and 14 bases separated the two germline ends. The CDR3 is made up of 15 amino acids. Looked up from germline, CDR1 is SGDLS and CDR2 is YYNGEE.